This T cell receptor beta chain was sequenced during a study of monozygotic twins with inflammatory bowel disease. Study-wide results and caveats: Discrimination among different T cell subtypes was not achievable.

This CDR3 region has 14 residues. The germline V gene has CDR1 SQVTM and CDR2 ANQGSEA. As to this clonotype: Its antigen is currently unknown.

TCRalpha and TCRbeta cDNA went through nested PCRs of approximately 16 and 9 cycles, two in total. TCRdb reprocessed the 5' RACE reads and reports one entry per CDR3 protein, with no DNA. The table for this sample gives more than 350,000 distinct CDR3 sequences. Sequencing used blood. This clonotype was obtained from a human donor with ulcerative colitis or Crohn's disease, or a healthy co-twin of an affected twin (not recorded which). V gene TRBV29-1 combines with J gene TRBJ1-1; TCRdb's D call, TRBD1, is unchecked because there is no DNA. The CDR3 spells CSVNRGTANTEAFF.